Presented here are 29 T cell receptor beta chains from one specimen sequenced in a study of identical twins. A single record per CDR3 protein comes from TCRdb applying MiXCR to the 5' RACE reads. This table has approximately 590,000 distinct CDR3 sequences, nearly 10% appearing once. These data also featured in a second study, about yellow fever vaccine responses in identical twins.

The material sequenced was PBMCs. The source is a young woman in good health.

This clonotype was observed a few times. This chain connects TRBV5-1 to TRBJ2-7; 8 bases are a match to TRBD2. The V and J ends lost 2 bases and 7 bases, in that order; junction bases with no gene match: 8. Germline lookup yields CDR1 SGHRS and CDR2 YFSETQ. CDR3 length equals 14 residues. The CDR3 loop is CASSLQASGGEQYF. CDR3 sequence (DNA): TGCGCCAGCAGCTTACAGGCGTCGGGAGGGGAGCAGTACTTC.

V usage is TRBV4-3 and J usage is TRBJ2-5; weak D call: TRBD2 (5 bases). Germline CDR1 reads LGHNA; CDR2 reads YSLEER. The CDR3 has 14 residues. V shed 1 base and J shed 6 bases, with 12 bases lying between them. The CDR3 nucleotides are TGCGCCAGCAGCCAAGTATTAGGCGGGCAGACCCAGTACTTC. Its translation is CASSQVLGGQTQYF.

The chain recombines TRBV11-2 with TRBJ2-3; 7 bases fit TRBD1. The germline CDR1 and CDR2 sequences are SGHAT and FQNNGV. Losses at the gene ends were 5 bases for V and 0 bases for J; bases not matched to a gene: 14. The CDR3 sequence is 18 residues long. The DNA of the CDR3 is TGTGCCAGCAGCACCCGGGACAGTCATTCTTCTAGCACAGATACGCAGTATTTT. Its protein is CASSTRDSHSSSTDTQYF.

This chain links TRBV5-5 with TRBJ2-7, with TRBD1 matching over 9 bases. Germline V gene lookup returns CDR1 SGHKS and CDR2 YYEKEE (reference sequence). V was clipped by 4 bases and J by 6 bases; unmatched bases: 11. This CDR3 is 15 amino acids long. CDR3 DNA sequence: TGTGCCAGCAGCGGATACCGGGACAGGGCAAGCGAGCAGTACTTC. It translates to CASSGYRDRASEQYF.

This clonotype has a count of ten or more. The CDR3 loop reads CASSPSPGQMRYF. CDR3 sequence (DNA): TGTGCCAGCAGCCCTAGCCCGGGACAGATGAGGTACTTC. The chain has TRBV7-9 and TRBJ2-7; 7 bases agree with TRBD1. Germline V gene lookup returns CDR1 SEHNR and CDR2 FQNEAQ (reference sequence). The ends lost 5 bases at V and 12 bases at J; junction bases unmatched: 13. The CDR3 extends over 13 amino acids.

This clonotype came up many times. This chain joins TRBV7-9 and TRBJ2-7; 10 bases map to TRBD1. Germline CDR1 SEHNR, CDR2 FQNEAQ (reference sequence). The CDR3 runs to 17 residues. V shed 1 base and J 4 bases; nucleotides not matched to a gene: 10. The CDR3 region is CASSLESRQGARYEQYF. The CDR3, as DNA: TGTGCCAGCAGCTTAGAATCGCGACAGGGGGCTAGGTACGAGCAGTACTTC.

This clonotype appeared many times. V usage is TRBV24-1 and J usage is TRBJ2-3, with a weak D call TRBD2 (5 bases). CDR1 is KGHDR, CDR2 SFDVKD, per germline. The CDR3 is made up of 12 amino acids. V dropped 8 bases and J dropped 8 bases, with 13 bases sitting between them. CDR3 residues: CATMTDLGTQYF. The CDR3 bases are TGTGCCACCATGACGGACTTGGGTACGCAGTATTTT.

This clonotype was seen at least ten times. J is TRBJ2-1 and V is TRBV5-1; D not resolved. Germline CDR1 reads SGHRS; CDR2 reads YFSETQ. This CDR3 has 13 residues. V shed 2 bases and J shed 8 bases, with 11 bases lying between them. CDR3 nucleotides: TGCGCCAGCAGCTTCGATTCTGTGGATGAGCAGTTCTTC. Its protein product is CASSFDSVDEQFF.

The gene calls are TRBV15 and TRBJ2-7; D gene ambiguous. CDR3 length: 13 residues. Per the germline V gene, CDR1 is LNHNV and CDR2 is YYDKDF (reference sequence). Trimming removed 1 base at V and 2 bases at J, with 6 bases between. The DNA for the CDR3 is TGTGCCACCAGCAGAGGTCACACCTACGAGCAGTACTTC. Translated: CATSRGHTYEQYF.

This clonotype was recorded at least ten times. The chain uses TRBV10-3 and TRBJ1-1; TRBD1 matches 8 bases. This CDR3 has 12 residues. CDR1 ENHRY and CDR2 SYGVKD come from the germline V gene. V was clipped by 6 bases and J by 8 bases; unmatched bases: 5. DNA of the CDR3: TGTGCCATCAGGGACAGGGTCCCCGAAGCTTTCTTT. It encodes CAIRDRVPEAFF.

This chain joins TRBV20-1 and TRBJ2-1; D gene uncertain. Deletions cut 0 bases from V and 0 bases from J, with 12 bases between. Germline V gene data show CDR1 as DFQATT and CDR2 as SNEGSKA (reference sequence). The CDR3 is 16 residues long. For the CDR3, the DNA is TGCAGTGCTAGAGAACTGAGTTCTTACTCCTACAATGAGCAGTTCTTC. Protein: CSARELSSYSYNEQFF.

In its sample, this clonotype was seen a few times. The chain carries TRBV12-3 or TRBV12-4 and TRBJ1-3; unclear D gene. This CDR3 has 13 residues. Trimming removed 6 bases from V and 4 bases from J, with 10 bases in between. CDR3 in amino acids: CASSQPGGNTIYF. CDR3 nucleotides: TGTGCCAGCAGCCAACCGGGGGGAAACACCATATATTTT.

Note on this clonotype: One end of the junction varies from germline; a read error may be responsible. J is TRBJ2-2 and V is TRBV28; tentative D call: TRBD1 (6 bases). This CDR3 has 15 residues. From germline, CDR1 is MDHEN and CDR2 SYDVKM. CDR3: CASSLGRGYTVELFF. CDR3 in DNA: TGTGCCAGCAGTTTAGGCAGGGGATACACCGTGGAGCTGTTTTTT.

This clonotype was seen ten or more times. This chain connects TRBV6-2 or TRBV6-3 to TRBJ2-7; D call uncertain. The CDR3 totals 13 residues. The germline V gene has CDR1 MNHEY and CDR2 SVGEGT. V gave up 11 bases and J gave up 4 bases, with 18 bases separating them. DNA for the CDR3: TGTGCCGGAAGGACGCCGCCACAATACGAGCAGTACTTC. Protein product: CAGRTPPQYEQYF.

The chain uses TRBV18 and TRBJ1-4; 11 bases map to TRBD1. This CDR3 spans 15 amino acids. Germline V CDR1 and CDR2: KGHSH, LQKENI. V gave up 2 bases and J gave up 5 bases; unmatched junction bases: 1. In DNA form, the CDR3 reads TGTGCCAGCTCACCAGGACAGGGGGCAAATGAAAAACTGTTTTTT. It specifies CASSPGQGANEKLFF.

This clonotype has only a few counts. The V and J genes are TRBV10-3 and TRBJ2-7; D not certain. V was shortened by 2 bases and J by 6 bases, with 5 bases between the two germline ends. This CDR3 region has 11 residues. Germline values: CDR1 ENHRY, CDR2 SYGVKD. CDR3 DNA sequence: TGTGCCATCAGTGAGGCCTCCGAGCAGTACTTC. As protein: CAISEASEQYF.

In this sample, this clonotype turned up many times. The J gene is TRBJ2-7, the V gene TRBV20-1, with 7 positions matching TRBD2. The V gene end was trimmed by 8 bases and the J gene end by 1 base; junction bases not matched to a gene: 2. The CDR3 contains 11 residues. Germline-derived CDR1 and CDR2 are DFQATT and SNEGSKA (reference sequence). CDR3 nucleotide sequence: TGCAGTCCAGCGGGGTCCTACGAGCAGTACTTC. Translation: CSPAGSYEQYF.

This clonotype came up many times. The chain is built from TRBV7-2 and TRBJ2-5, with no clear D. V was trimmed by 4 bases and J by 3 bases, leaving 3 bases between them. Germline CDR1 and CDR2: SGHTA and FQGNSA. The CDR3 is made up of 11 amino acids. The CDR3 loop reads CASSSKETQYF. The CDR3 DNA is TGTGCCAGCAGCTCAAAAGAGACCCAGTACTTC.

Many counts were recorded for this clonotype. The rearrangement uses TRBV2 and TRBJ2-7; no firm D call. From germline, CDR1 is SNHLY and CDR2 FYNNEI. Trimming removed 8 bases at V and 2 bases at J, with 16 bases between. This CDR3 comprises 14 residues. Written as DNA, the CDR3 is TGTGCCAGCCTGGTGAAAAGGCTTGCCTACGAGCAGTACTTC. It translates to CASLVKRLAYEQYF. Full variable domain (missing parts from reference TRBV2 and TRBJ2-7): EPEVTQTPSHQVTQMGQEVILRCVPISNHLYFYWYRQILGQKVEFLVSFYNNEISEKSEIFDDQFSVERPDGSNFTLKIRSTKLEDSAMYFCASLVKRLAYEQYFGPGTRLTVT.

This clonotype was found a few times. This chain connects TRBV3-1 to TRBJ1-4, with D unresolved. The germline V gene has CDR1 LGHDT and CDR2 YNNKEL (reference sequence). The CDR3 is 14 amino acids. Trimming removed 1 base from V and 3 bases from J, with 6 bases in between. CDR3 protein: CASSQGGSNEKLFF. For the CDR3, the DNA is TGTGCCAGCAGCCAAGGGGGATCTAATGAAAAACTGTTTTTT.

V usage is TRBV27 and J usage is TRBJ2-3; a possible D gene is TRBD1 (6 bases). CDR1 is MNHEY and CDR2 is SMNVEV in the germline V gene (reference sequence). V was cut by 2 bases and J by 1 base, with 22 bases left in between. CDR3 length: 19 amino acids. The CDR3 nucleotides are TGTGCCAGCAGTTTAAGTGGGGACACAAACACCCCTGGCACAGATACGCAGTATTTT. Translation: CASSLSGDTNTPGTDTQYF.

The V and J genes are TRBV14 and TRBJ2-4; D ambiguous. V dropped 4 bases and J dropped 6 bases, with 7 bases sitting between them. The germline V gene has CDR1 SGHDN and CDR2 FVKESK. The CDR3 loop spans 12 amino acids. The CDR3 loop reads CASSRVGNIQYF. In nucleotides, the CDR3 is TGTGCCAGCAGCCGTGTGGGAAACATTCAGTACTTC. The full variable domain, rest sourced from reference TRBV14 and TRBJ2-4, is EAGVTQFPSHSVIEKGQTVTLRCDPISGHDNLYWYRRVMGKEIKFLLHFVKESKQDESGMPNNRFLAERTGGTYSTLKVQPAELEDSGVYFCASSRVGNIQYFGAGTRLSVL.

This clonotype has at least ten counts. This chain links TRBV14 with TRBJ1-1, with D unclear. The CDR3 covers 14 residues. CDR1 and CDR2 from the germline V gene are SGHDN and FVKESK. V was cut by 0 bases and J by 0 bases, with 5 bases left in between. The CDR3 nucleotides read TGTGCCAGCAGCCAAGAGCCTCTGAACACTGAAGCTTTCTTT. Translation gives CASSQEPLNTEAFF.

This clonotype was found many times. V usage is TRBV6-1 and J usage is TRBJ2-1, with D possibly matching TRBD2 (6 bases). The CDR3 consists of 13 residues. V was pared by 6 bases and J by 7 bases, with 13 bases between. CDR1 is MNHNS, CDR2 SASEGT, per germline. CDR3: CASSGSPWNEQFF. DNA of the CDR3: TGTGCCAGCAGCGGGAGTCCGTGGAATGAGCAGTTCTTC.

This chain's CDR3 is CASSRWWVQETQYF. In DNA, the CDR3 is TGTGCCAGCAGCCGTTGGTGGGTTCAAGAGACCCAGTACTTC. The gene calls are TRBV7-2 and TRBJ2-5, with D unclear. This CDR3 region has 14 residues. V lost 5 bases to trimming and J lost 2 bases, with 12 bases between them. From germline, CDR1 is SGHTA and CDR2 FQGNSA.

This clonotype was seen at least ten times. The CDR3 protein is CASSALTGGYEQYF. The CDR3 DNA is TGTGCCAGCAGTGCCCTGACAGGGGGCTACGAGCAGTACTTC. V is TRBV6-1 and J is TRBJ2-7; 9 bases align to TRBD1. The ends lost 4 bases at V and 3 bases at J; junction bases unmatched: 4. The germline CDR1 and CDR2 sequences are MNHNS and SASEGT. The CDR3 consists of 14 residues.

This clonotype occurred a few times. Here the CDR3 reads CASSPWGQGLNTEAFF. The DNA of the CDR3 is TGTGCCAGCTCACCCTGGGGACAGGGCCTTAACACTGAAGCTTTCTTT. The rearrangement links TRBV18 to TRBJ1-1; 9 nucleotides line up with TRBD1. Germline loops: CDR1 KGHSH, CDR2 LQKENI. Losses at the gene ends were 3 bases for V and 2 bases for J; bases not matched to a gene: 7. This CDR3 comprises 16 residues.

This clonotype was found a few times. The J gene is TRBJ2-1, the V gene TRBV7-3, with D perhaps being TRBD1 or TRBD2 (7 bases each). The CDR3 totals 16 residues. The germline V and J ends were trimmed by 5 bases and 0 bases, with 14 bases remaining between them. Germline V gene lookup returns CDR1 SGHTA and CDR2 FQGTGA. For the CDR3, the DNA is TGTGCCAGCAGCCCTCAGGGGGGGAGCTCCTACAATGAGCAGTTCTTC. Protein sequence: CASSPQGGSSYNEQFF.

The chain links TRBV5-1 to TRBJ2-2, with D maybe TRBD1 (5 bases). CDR3 length equals 16 residues. The V gene lost 0 bases and the J gene lost 4 bases, with 13 bases spanning the gap. The germline CDR1 and CDR2 sequences are SGHRS and YFSETQ. Here the CDR3 reads CASSLAGSGSTGELFF. In nucleotides, the CDR3 is TGCGCCAGCAGCTTGGCAGGGTCTGGAAGCACCGGGGAGCTGTTTTTT.